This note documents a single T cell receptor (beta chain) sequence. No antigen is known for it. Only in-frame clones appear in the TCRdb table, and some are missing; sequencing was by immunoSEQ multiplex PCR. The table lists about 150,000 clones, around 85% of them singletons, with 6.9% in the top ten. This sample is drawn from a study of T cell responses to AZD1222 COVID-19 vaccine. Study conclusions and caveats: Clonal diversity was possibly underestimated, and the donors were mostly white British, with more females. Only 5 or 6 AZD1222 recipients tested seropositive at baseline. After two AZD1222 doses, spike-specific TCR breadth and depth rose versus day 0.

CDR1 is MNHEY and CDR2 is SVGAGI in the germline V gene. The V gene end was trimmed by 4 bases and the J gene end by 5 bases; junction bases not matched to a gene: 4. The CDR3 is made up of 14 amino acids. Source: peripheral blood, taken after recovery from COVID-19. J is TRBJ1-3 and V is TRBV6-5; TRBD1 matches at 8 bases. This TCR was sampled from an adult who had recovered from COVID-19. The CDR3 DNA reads TGTGCCAGCAGTTTAACAGGGGGACGAAACACCATATATTTT. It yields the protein CASSLTGGRNTIYF.